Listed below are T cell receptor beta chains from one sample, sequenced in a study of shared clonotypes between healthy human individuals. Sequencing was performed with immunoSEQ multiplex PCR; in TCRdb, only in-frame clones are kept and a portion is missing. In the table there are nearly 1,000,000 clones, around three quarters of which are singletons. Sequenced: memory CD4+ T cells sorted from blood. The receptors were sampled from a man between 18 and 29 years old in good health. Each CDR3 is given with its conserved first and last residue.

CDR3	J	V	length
CASSEEGVRPQHF	TRBJ1-5	TRBV2	13
CASSLTSKLGQETQYF	TRBJ2-5	TRBV6-6	16
CATIESGAQETQYF	TRBJ2-5	TRBV6-6	14
CASSFGGGNTEAFF	TRBJ1-1	TRBV5-5	14
CASSLGPWYELFF	TRBJ2-1	TRBV11-3	13
CASSVGTGTEQYF	TRBJ2-7	TRBV19	13
CASSLSPLGQLRTSSYNSPLHF	TRBJ1-6	TRBV27	22
CASRRSGAALGNEQFF	TRBJ2-1	TRBV9	16
CASSSQWGFVEFF	TRBJ2-1	TRBV5-4	13
CASSLAGTFFKNIQYF	TRBJ2-4	TRBV11-2	16
CASSFGLSEAFF	TRBJ1-1	TRBV11-2	12
CASSLKLGGQDTQYF	TRBJ2-3	TRBV5-1	15
CASSFGLAVQETQYF	TRBJ2-5	TRBV11-2	15
CACRSSYNEQFF	TRBJ2-1	TRBV30	12
CSATTQETQYF	TRBJ2-5	TRBV20-1	11
CASSLSRQGTDTQYF	TRBJ2-3	TRBV28	15
CASSSDGNTEAFF	TRBJ1-1	TRBV7-9	13
CASSRFPPPDTQYF	TRBJ2-3	TRBV7-2	14
CASSPAPASNTGELFF	TRBJ2-2	TRBV5-1	16
CASSPRITDTQYF	TRBJ2-3	TRBV11-2	13
CASSPGTHKNIQYF	TRBJ2-4	TRBV28	14
CASSLDFTGSQGYTF	TRBJ1-2	TRBV7-9	15
CASSTIMLSGRNEQFF	TRBJ2-1	TRBV5-6	16
CASSGPGQASPLHF	TRBJ1-6	TRBV27	14
CASSLVGETQYF	TRBJ2-5	TRBV7-9	12
CASSETRQGDYGYTF	TRBJ1-2	TRBV25-1	15
CASRMIGQVGKLFF	TRBJ1-4	TRBV6-1	14
CASSLSGGSETQYF	TRBJ2-5	TRBV7-9	14
CASSPPFQETQYF	TRBJ2-5	TRBV7-9	13
CAAGQGFYEQCF	TRBJ2-7	TRBV30	12
CATSRDAAGLKNSPLHF	TRBJ1-6	TRBV15	17
CASSLDPRGPSSGANVLTF	TRBJ2-6	TRBV11-2	19
CATNIRDRGTDTQYF	TRBJ2-3	TRBV10-2	15
CASSIGQANYGYTF	TRBJ1-2	TRBV19	14
CAWNEGGGTEAFF	TRBJ1-1	TRBV30	13
CASSLRRGVQETQYF	TRBJ2-5	TRBV5-1	15
CAWSVRGLGTEAFF	TRBJ1-1	TRBV30	14
CASSSAMTYRGAEEQYF	TRBJ2-7	TRBV5-4	17
CASSMNGGKYNEQFF	TRBJ2-1	TRBV4-3	15
CASSSDRYSNQPQHF	TRBJ1-5	TRBV19	15
CASSLIVGNPYEKLFF	TRBJ1-4	TRBV5-8	16
CASSYRGQNTEAFF	TRBJ1-1	TRBV6-5	14
CASSPQTSEGNEQFF	TRBJ2-1	TRBV5-1	15
CASTLKDRDRANEQFF	TRBJ2-1	TRBV27	16
CASRTGDQPQHF	TRBJ1-5	TRBV6-6	12
CASSPDRGSGYTF	TRBJ1-2	TRBV10-1	13
CASSVPGTSGIRGYEQYF	TRBJ2-7	TRBV21-1	18